These T cell receptor beta chains were read from a single sample in a study of OX40 agonist ivuxolimab in advanced cancers. Profiled with immunoSEQ multiplex PCR; TCRdb holds only in-frame clones, not every one. The sample gives about 78,000 clones, 84% of which show up once; around 0.44% is in the top ten. The specimen comprised CD4+ or CD8+ T cells sorted from blood, sampled in a trial of the OX40 agonist ivuxolimab. The receptors were gathered from an adult with an advanced solid tumor such as melanoma, head and neck, liver or kidney cancer. The CDR3 runs from the conserved cysteine through the conserved F or W. A D gene is named only where the DNA matches it firmly. Clone size is shown for a subset of rows, as once, few, many or a class of expanded clone.

CSVANGPKRVQETQYF,TGCAGCGTTGCAAACGGACCTAAGAGAGTACAAGAGACCCAGTACTTC,NA,NA,TRBJ2-5,TRBV29-1
CASSLGTADTQYF,TGTGCCAGCAGCTTAGGGACAGCAGATACGCAGTATTTT,NA,NA,TRBJ2-3,TRBV11-2
CASSPTWGKETQYF,TGTGCCAGCAGTCCGACATGGGGGAAAGAGACCCAGTACTTC,few,NA,TRBJ2-5,TRBV28
CASKTLGGELFF,TGTGCCAGCAAAACTTTAGGGGGGGAGCTGTTTTTT,once,NA,TRBJ2-2,TRBV6-5
CASSNMLAGARSGEQFF,TGTGCCAGTAGCAACATGCTAGCGGGGGCCAGGTCGGGTGAGCAGTTCTTC,NA,TRBD2,TRBJ2-1,TRBV19
CASSSDSRTEAFF,TGTGCCAGCAGTTCCGACAGTCGGACTGAAGCTTTCTTT,NA,NA,TRBJ1-1,TRBV6-5
CASSSLGQETQYF,TGCGCCAGCAGCTCCTTGGGGCAGGAGACCCAGTACTTC,NA,NA,TRBJ2-5,TRBV5-1
CASRSGTMNTEAFF,TGTGCCAGTAGATCTGGGACCATGAACACTGAAGCTTTCTTT,NA,NA,TRBJ1-1,TRBV19
CASSFGERGEKLFF,TGTGCCAGCAGTTTCGGGGAACGAGGTGAAAAACTGTTTTTT,NA,NA,TRBJ1-4,TRBV2
CASSRSGQGVRNEQFF,TGTGCCAGCAGTCGTAGCGGGCAGGGGGTGAGAAATGAGCAGTTCTTC,NA,NA,TRBJ2-1,TRBV9
CASSVLQGGGETQYF,TGTGCCAGCAGCGTTCTCCAGGGTGGAGGGGAGACCCAGTACTTC,NA,NA,TRBJ2-5,TRBV9
CASSRTSPGQGARNTIYF,TGTGCCAGCTCACGTACATCTCCTGGACAGGGGGCGAGAAACACCATATATTTT,once,TRBD1,TRBJ1-3,TRBV18
CASSLPLGTAFF,TGTGCCAGCAGTTTACCCCTGGGGACAGCATTTTTT,NA,TRBD1,TRBJ1-4,TRBV28
CASSLAGGNQPQHF,TGTGCCAGCAGCTTAGCGGGGGGCAATCAGCCCCAGCATTTT,NA,NA,TRBJ1-5,TRBV7-8
CASSETGDGSPLHF,TGTGCCAGCAGCGAGACAGGGGATGGATCACCCCTCCACTTT,NA,TRBD1,TRBJ1-6,TRBV11-2
CASTIPGRGNIQYF,TGTGCCAGCACAATCCCAGGCAGGGGGAACATTCAGTACTTC,few,TRBD1,TRBJ2-4,TRBV28
CAIRGLTGAGTEAFF,TGTGCCATCCGGGGCCTGACAGGGGCCGGCACTGAAGCTTTCTTT,NA,TRBD1,TRBJ1-1,TRBV28
CASSVARGLDTEAFF,TGTGCCAGCAGCGTAGCACGGGGCTTGGACACTGAAGCTTTCTTT,NA,NA,TRBJ1-1,TRBV9
CASRSAAGGNQPQHF,TGTGCCAGTAGATCCGCCGCGGGTGGCAATCAGCCCCAGCATTTT,NA,NA,TRBJ1-5,TRBV19
CASSLGITVAEAEAFF,TGTGCCAGCAGCTTAGGGATTACAGTAGCGGAAGCTGAAGCTTTCTTT,NA,NA,TRBJ1-1,TRBV11-2
CASSSGLAAKRETQYF,TGTGCCAGCAGCTCGGGACTAGCGGCGAAGCGGGAGACCCAGTACTTC,NA,TRBD2,TRBJ2-5,TRBV5-4
CASKRATYTSNYGYTF,TGTGCCAGCAAAAGGGCAACCTACACCTCAAACTATGGCTACACCTTC,NA,NA,TRBJ1-2,TRBV28
CASSGRQNLGSNEQFF,TGTGCCAGCAGTGGCCGACAGAACCTAGGGAGCAATGAGCAGTTCTTC,NA,NA,TRBJ2-1,TRBV25-1
CASSAGQGWEQYF,TGCGCCAGCAGCGCCGGACAGGGTTGGGAGCAGTACTTC,few,TRBD1,TRBJ2-7,TRBV5-1